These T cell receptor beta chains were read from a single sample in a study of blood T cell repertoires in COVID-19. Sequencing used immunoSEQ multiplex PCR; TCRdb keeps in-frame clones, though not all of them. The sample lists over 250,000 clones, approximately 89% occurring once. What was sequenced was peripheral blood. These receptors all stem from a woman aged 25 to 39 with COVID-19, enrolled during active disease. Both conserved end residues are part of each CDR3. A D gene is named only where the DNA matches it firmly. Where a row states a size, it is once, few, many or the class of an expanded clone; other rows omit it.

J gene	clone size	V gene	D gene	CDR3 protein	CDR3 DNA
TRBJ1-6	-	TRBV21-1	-	CASSKSGQGSTRCSPLHF	TGTGCCAGCAGCAAATCGGGACAGGGGTCTACGCGGTGTTCACCCCTCCACTTT
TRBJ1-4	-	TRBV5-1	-	CASSLGQANEKLFF	TGCGCCAGCAGCTTGGGGCAGGCTAATGAAAAACTGTTTTTT
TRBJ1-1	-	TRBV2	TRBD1	CASRGQGLQTEAFF	TGTGCCAGCAGGGGACAGGGGTTGCAGACTGAAGCTTTCTTT
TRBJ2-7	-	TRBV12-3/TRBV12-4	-	CASSLSAYEQYF	TGTGCCAGCAGTTTGTCCGCCTACGAGCAGTACTTC
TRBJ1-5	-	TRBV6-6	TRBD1	CASSPGRTGASNQPQHF	TGTGCCAGCAGTCCCGGGCGGACAGGGGCATCGAATCAGCCCCAGCATTTT
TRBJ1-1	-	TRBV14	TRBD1	CASSQDFRGQSMNTEAFF	TGTGCCAGCAGCCAAGATTTTCGGGGACAGTCAATGAACACTGAAGCTTTCTTT
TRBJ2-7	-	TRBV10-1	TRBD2	CARHKLLAGSYEQYF	TGCGCCAGGCACAAGCTTCTAGCGGGTTCCTACGAGCAGTACTTC
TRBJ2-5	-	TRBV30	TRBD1	CAWSSGTGGIGETQYF	TGTGCCTGGAGTTCAGGGACAGGGGGCATCGGAGAGACCCAGTACTTC
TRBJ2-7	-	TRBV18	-	CASSPLQTLTYEQYF	TGTGCCAGCTCACCACTGCAGACTCTCACCTACGAGCAGTACTTC
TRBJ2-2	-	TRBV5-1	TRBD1	CASSPGQGTGELFF	TGCGCCAGCAGCCCGGGACAGGGCACCGGGGAGCTGTTTTTT
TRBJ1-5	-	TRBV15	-	CATSRDGSQPQHF	TGTGCCACCAGCAGAGACGGGTCTCAGCCCCAGCATTTT
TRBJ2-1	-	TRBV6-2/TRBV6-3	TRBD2	CASSPTRGTSSRHEQFF	TGTGCCAGCAGCCCCACTAGGGGGACTAGCAGTCGGCATGAGCAGTTCTTC
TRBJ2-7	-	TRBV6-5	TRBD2	CASTPSGSVYEQYF	TGTGCCAGCACACCTAGCGGGAGCGTATACGAGCAGTACTTC
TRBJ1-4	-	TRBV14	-	CASSQTRRANEKLFF	TGTGCCAGCAGCCAAACGAGGAGGGCTAATGAAAAACTGTTTTTT
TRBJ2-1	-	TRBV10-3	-	CAIGRDSSPAGNEQFF	TGTGCCATCGGGCGGGACTCCTCCCCGGCGGGTAATGAGCAGTTCTTC
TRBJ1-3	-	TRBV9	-	CASSPTAGNTIYF	TGTGCCAGCAGCCCGACAGCTGGAAACACCATATATTTT
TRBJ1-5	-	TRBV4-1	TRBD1	CASSPGTGDQPQHF	TGCGCCAGCAGCCCAGGGACAGGGGATCAGCCCCAGCATTTT
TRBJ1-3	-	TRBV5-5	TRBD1	CASTSDRVGGTIYF	TGTGCCAGCACCTCAGACAGGGTCGGAGGCACCATATATTTT
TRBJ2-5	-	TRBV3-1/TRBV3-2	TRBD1	CASSQDSGGIQETQYF	TGTGCCAGCAGCCAAGATTCAGGGGGTATCCAAGAGACCCAGTACTTC
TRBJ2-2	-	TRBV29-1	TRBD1	CSVVKGQENTGELFF	TGCAGCGTTGTCAAGGGACAGGAGAACACCGGGGAGCTGTTTTTT
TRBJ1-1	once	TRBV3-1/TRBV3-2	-	CASSQEGGAVEAFF	TGTGCCAGCAGCCAAGAAGGTGGGGCTGTCGAAGCTTTCTTT
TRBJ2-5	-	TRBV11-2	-	CASSLDARAGETQYF	TGTGCCAGCAGCTTAGATGCGAGGGCCGGGGAGACCCAGTACTTC
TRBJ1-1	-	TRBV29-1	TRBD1	CSVGYRGGVGTEAFF	TGCAGCGTTGGGTACAGGGGGGGAGTGGGCACTGAAGCTTTCTTT
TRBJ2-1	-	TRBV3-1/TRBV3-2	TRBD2	CASSQLRRVAGGAFNEQFF	TGTGCCAGCAGCCAACTCAGACGGGTAGCGGGAGGTGCCTTCAATGAGCAGTTCTTC
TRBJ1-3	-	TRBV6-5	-	CASSYSDRGNTIYF	TGTGCCAGCAGTTACTCCGACAGGGGAAACACCATATATTTT
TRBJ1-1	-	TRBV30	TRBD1	CAWRRQGAWDTEAFF	TGTGCCTGGAGACGACAGGGGGCGTGGGACACTGAAGCTTTCTTT
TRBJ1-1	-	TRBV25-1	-	CASSEYSTFLGGTEAFF	TGTGCCAGCAGTGAATATAGCACTTTCCTCGGTGGGACTGAAGCTTTCTTT
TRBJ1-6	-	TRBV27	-	CASSFFENSPLHF	TGTGCCAGCAGTTTTTTTGAGAATTCACCCCTCCACTTT
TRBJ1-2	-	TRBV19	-	CASRSPSNYGYTF	TGTGCCAGTAGATCCCCCTCCAACTATGGCTACACCTTC
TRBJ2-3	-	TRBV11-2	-	CASSLGRGERTDTQYF	TGTGCCAGCAGCTTAGGGCGGGGTGAAAGAACAGATACGCAGTATTTT
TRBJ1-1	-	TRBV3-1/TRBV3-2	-	CASSQGRGPREAFF	TGTGCCAGCAGCCAAGGCAGGGGCCCTAGGGAAGCTTTCTTT
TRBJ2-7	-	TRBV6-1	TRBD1	CASSDGTGSYEQYF	TGTGCCAGCAGTGACGGGACAGGGTCCTACGAGCAGTACTTC
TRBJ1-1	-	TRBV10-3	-	CAIASNTEAFF	TGTGCCATCGCGTCGAACACTGAAGCTTTCTTT
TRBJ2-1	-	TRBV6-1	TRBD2	CASSVSGRNNEQFF	TGTGCCAGCAGTGTTAGCGGGAGAAACAATGAGCAGTTCTTC
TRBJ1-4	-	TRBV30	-	CAWSVQISEKLFF	TGTGCCTGGAGTGTCCAGATATCCGAAAAACTGTTTTTT
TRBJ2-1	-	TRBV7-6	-	CASSLGLTLYNEQFF	TGTGCCAGCAGCTTAGGACTGACTCTATACAATGAGCAGTTCTTC
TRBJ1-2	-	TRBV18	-	CASSPSLRANYGYTF	TGTGCCAGCTCACCATCTCTACGAGCTAACTATGGCTACACCTTC
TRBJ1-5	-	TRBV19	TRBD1	CASTKDRGNQPQHF	TGTGCCAGTACTAAAGACAGGGGCAATCAGCCCCAGCATTTT
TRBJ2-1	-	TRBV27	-	CASRGLAPYNEQFF	TGTGCCAGCCGCGGTCTAGCGCCCTACAATGAGCAGTTCTTC
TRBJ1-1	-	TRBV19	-	CASSDFGQLMNTEAFF	TGTGCCAGTAGCGACTTTGGACAGCTCATGAACACTGAAGCTTTCTTT